Below, one TCR beta chain is given with its context. Assay used: immunoSEQ multiplex PCR; TCRdb lists only in-frame clones, some missing. The sample carries 95,000 to 150,000 clones, 65% to 90% recorded once. The sample comes from a study of blood T cell repertoires in COVID-19. Study-level background: The United States, Italy and Spain provided the acute and convalescent COVID-19 samples. Nucleic acid was either cDNA or gDNA, and it came from T cells, B-cell-depleted T cells, or PBMCs.

CDR3 size: 14 residues. Trimming pared 10 bases from V and 3 bases from J, leaving 16 bases between. Germline V gives CDR1 MDHEN, CDR2 SYDVKM. V usage is TRBV28 and J usage is TRBJ2-1, with a possible D match to TRBD1 (6 bases). The clonotype comes from a human donor in a cohort sampled during active COVID-19. Sequencing was performed on peripheral blood. CDR3 nucleotides: TGTGCCACCGAAGCAGGGGCGATCTACAATGAGCAGTTCTTC. As protein: CATEAGAIYNEQFF. Combining the CDR3 with reference TRBV28 and TRBJ2-1 gives the whole variable domain DVKVTQSSRYLVKRTGEKVFLECVQDMDHENMFWYRQDPGLGLRLIYFSYDVKMKEKGDIPEGYSVSREKKERFSLILESASTNQTSMYLCATEAGAIYNEQFFGPGTRLTVL.